Below, 3 T cell receptor beta chains from the same sample are listed, as sequenced in a study of blood T cells in healthy people across ages. Primed by a sample-barcoded 5' primer and a J-beta primer mix, a second PCR proceeded for 7 to 11 cycles. TCRdb used MiXCR to reprocess the 5' RACE reads, holding one entry per CDR3 protein. This sample has fewer than 900,000 distinct CDR3 sequences, with approximately 39% found just once. Sequenced input: blood. The receptors were gathered from a woman aged 55 to 70 in good health.

This clonotype was observed a few times. This clone may be a read error of a much larger clone one base away. J is TRBJ1-6 and V is TRBV20-1; perhaps TRBD1 as D (6 bases). CDR1 is DFQATT, CDR2 SNEGSKA, per germline (reference sequence). The CDR3 extends over 16 amino acids. In DNA, the CDR3 is TGCAGTGCTAGAGATGAGGGTAGGGGGATAGATTCACCCCCCCACTTT. This codes for CSARDEGRGIDSPPHF.

Many counts were recorded for this clonotype. The chain carries TRBV6-6 and TRBJ1-2; 11 nucleotides align to TRBD1. V dropped 1 base and J dropped 8; count of bases not matched to a gene: 9. Germline V lookup: CDR1 MNHNY, CDR2 SVGAGI (reference sequence). The CDR3 runs 16 residues. As DNA, the CDR3 is TGTGCCAGCAGTTACTTACCGGGACAGGGGGAAAGAGGCTACACCTTC. This codes for CASSYLPGQGERGYTF.

This clonotype was observed at least ten times. The rearrangement joins TRBV3-1 to TRBJ2-1; 12 bases map to TRBD2. Germline assignment: CDR1 LGHDT and CDR2 YNNKEL (reference sequence). J was trimmed by 2 bases and V by 1 base; bases with no gene match: 9. This CDR3 contains 19 residues. The CDR3 bases are TGTGCCAGCAGCCAAGGGCGTCTAGCGGGGGGGTCCCCCTACAATGAGCAGTTCTTC. Translation gives CASSQGRLAGGSPYNEQFF.